The rows below give T cell receptor beta chains drawn from one sample of a study of cytomegalovirus exposure and HLA in healthy donors. Only in-frame clones appear in the TCRdb table, and some are missing; sequencing was by immunoSEQ multiplex PCR. The sample lists 98,000 or so clones; 60% to 80% were seen once. Specimen: PBMCs. Receptors were obtained from a man in his sixties in good health and CMV-seropositive. The CDR3 runs from the conserved cysteine through the conserved F or W. D genes are given only for firm matches. Clone sizes are given selectively: once, few, many, or a class where the clone is expanded.

d_gene	v_gene	abundance	j_gene	CDR3aa	CDR3nt
NA	TRBV19	NA	TRBJ2-3	CASSWGEAADTQYF	TGTGCCAGTAGTTGGGGCGAGGCAGCAGATACGCAGTATTTT
NA	TRBV6-4	NA	TRBJ2-3	CASSLTTTDTQYF	TGTGCCAGCAGCTTGACTACCACAGATACGCAGTATTTT
NA	TRBV6-1	NA	TRBJ2-7	CASSKRTAGNEQYF	TGTGCCAGCAGTAAAAGGACTGCGGGAAACGAGCAGTACTTC
NA	TRBV20-1	NA	TRBJ2-4	CSVAAKNIQYF	TGCAGTGTAGCGGCCAAAAACATTCAGTACTTC
NA	TRBV19	NA	TRBJ1-5	CASSIEGYQPQHF	TGTGCCAGTAGTATAGAGGGCTATCAGCCCCAGCATTTT
TRBD1	TRBV18	few	TRBJ2-2	CASSSAGGNTGELFF	TGTGCCAGCTCGTCGGCAGGGGGGAACACCGGGGAGCTGTTTTTT
TRBD1	TRBV5-4	NA	TRBJ1-2	CASSLPGQRNGYTF	TGTGCCAGCAGCTTACCGGGACAGCGAAATGGCTACACCTTC
NA	TRBV7-9	NA	TRBJ1-1	CASNPAGLNTEAFF	TGTGCCAGCAACCCCGCGGGGTTGAACACTGAAGCTTTCTTT
TRBD1	TRBV7-2	NA	TRBJ1-1	CASSSGQGAGAEAFF	TGTGCCAGCAGCTCCGGACAGGGGGCGGGGGCTGAAGCTTTCTTT
TRBD2	TRBV6-5	NA	TRBJ2-5	CASSYPTSGVETQYF	TGTGCCAGCAGTTACCCGACTAGCGGGGTGGAGACCCAGTACTTC
TRBD2	TRBV6-6	NA	TRBJ2-5	CASSYGVAGAQETQYF	TGTGCCAGCAGTTACGGGGTAGCGGGGGCTCAAGAGACCCAGTACTTC